The T cell receptor beta chain under discussion was sequenced for a study of T cell repertoires in cytomegalovirus infection. Study in general: CMV epitopes in the study were HLA-C-restricted (recently identified) and HLA-B-restricted (well studied).

This clonotype has more than one count but fewer than ten. The antigen is undetermined. From the reads, TCRdb called clonotypes with MiXCR, one entry per CDR3 protein. Of 640,000 or so distinct CDR3 sequences listed, roughly a third were seen once; the top ten hold about 18%. Germline V gene sequence: CDR1 DFQATT, CDR2 SNEGSKA (reference sequence). Trimming pared 3 bases from V and 5 bases from J, leaving 13 bases between. This CDR3 region has 13 residues. The sequence was obtained from a human donor in good health (CMV status not recorded). Some clones in this sample may be carry-over from other donors' samples. The sequencing here drew on cultured PBMCs, taken from culture after CMV antigen stimulation. V and J are TRBV20-1 and TRBJ2-5; possibly TRBD2 for D (7 bases). This CDR3 reads CSASGGGGETQYF. CDR3 in DNA: TGCAGTGCTAGCGGAGGGGGGGGGGAGACCCAGTACTTC.